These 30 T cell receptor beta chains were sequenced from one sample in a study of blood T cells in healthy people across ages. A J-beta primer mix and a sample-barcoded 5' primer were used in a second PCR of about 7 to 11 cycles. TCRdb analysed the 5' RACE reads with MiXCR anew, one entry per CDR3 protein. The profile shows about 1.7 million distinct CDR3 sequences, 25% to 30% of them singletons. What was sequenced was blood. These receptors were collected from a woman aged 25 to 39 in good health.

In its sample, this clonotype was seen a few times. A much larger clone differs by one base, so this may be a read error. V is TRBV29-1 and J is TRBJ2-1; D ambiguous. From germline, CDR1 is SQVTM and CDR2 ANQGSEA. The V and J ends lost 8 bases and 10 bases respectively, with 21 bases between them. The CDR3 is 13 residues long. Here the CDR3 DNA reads TGCAGCTACCCGCGAGACATTTACTACGAGCAGTTCTTC. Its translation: CSYPRDIYYEQFF.

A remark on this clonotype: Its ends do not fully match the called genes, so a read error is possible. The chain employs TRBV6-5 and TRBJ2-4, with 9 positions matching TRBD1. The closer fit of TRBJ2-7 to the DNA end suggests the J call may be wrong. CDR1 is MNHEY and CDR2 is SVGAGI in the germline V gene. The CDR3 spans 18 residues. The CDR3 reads CASGYSPTGGEGNYEQYF. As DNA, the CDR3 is TGTGCCAGCGGTTACTCGCCAACAGGGGGCGAGGGGAACTACGAGCAGTACTTC.

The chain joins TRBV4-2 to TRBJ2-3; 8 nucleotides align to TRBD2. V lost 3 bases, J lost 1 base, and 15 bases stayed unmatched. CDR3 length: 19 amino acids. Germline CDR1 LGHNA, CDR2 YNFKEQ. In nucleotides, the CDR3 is TGTGCCAGCAGCCACCAGGATAGCGGGGTAAAGTTTGGCACAGATACGCAGTATTTT. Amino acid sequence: CASSHQDSGVKFGTDTQYF.

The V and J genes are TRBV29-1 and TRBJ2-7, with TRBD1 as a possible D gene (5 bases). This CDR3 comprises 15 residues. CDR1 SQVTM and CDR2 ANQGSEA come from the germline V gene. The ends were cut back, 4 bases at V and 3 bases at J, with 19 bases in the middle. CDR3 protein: CSVVTLGREDYEQYF. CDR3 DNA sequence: TGCAGCGTTGTTACTTTGGGCAGGGAAGACTACGAGCAGTACTTC.

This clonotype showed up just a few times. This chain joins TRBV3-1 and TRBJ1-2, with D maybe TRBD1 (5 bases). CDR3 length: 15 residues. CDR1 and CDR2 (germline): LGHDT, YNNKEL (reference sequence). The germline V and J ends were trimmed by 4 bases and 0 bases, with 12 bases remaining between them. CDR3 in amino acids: CASSRWDQTNYGYTF. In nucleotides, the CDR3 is TGTGCCAGCAGCCGATGGGACCAAACTAACTATGGCTACACCTTC.

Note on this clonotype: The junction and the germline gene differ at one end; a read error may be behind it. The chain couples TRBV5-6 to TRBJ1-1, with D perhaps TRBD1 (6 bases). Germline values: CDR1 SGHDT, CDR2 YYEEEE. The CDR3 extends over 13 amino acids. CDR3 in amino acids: CASSAGTITEAFF. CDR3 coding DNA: TGCGCCAGCAGCGCCGGGACAATAACTGAAGCTTTCTTT. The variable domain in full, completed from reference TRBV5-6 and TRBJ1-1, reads DAGVTQSPTHLIKTRGQQVTLRCSPKSGHDTVSWYQQALGQGPQFIFQYYEEEERQRGNFPDRFSGHQFPNYSSELNVNALLLGDSALYLCASSAGTITEAFFGQGTRLTVV.

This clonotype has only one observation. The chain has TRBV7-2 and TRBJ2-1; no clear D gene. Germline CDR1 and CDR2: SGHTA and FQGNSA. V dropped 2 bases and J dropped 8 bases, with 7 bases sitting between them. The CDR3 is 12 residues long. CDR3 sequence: CASSLRRHEQFF. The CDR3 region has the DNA TGTGCCAGCAGCTTACGCAGGCATGAGCAGTTCTTC.

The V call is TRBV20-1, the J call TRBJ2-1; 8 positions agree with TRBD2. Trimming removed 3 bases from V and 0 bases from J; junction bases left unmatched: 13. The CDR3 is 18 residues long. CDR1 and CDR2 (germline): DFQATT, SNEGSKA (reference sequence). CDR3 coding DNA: TGCAGTGCTAGCTCCGGGGCTAGCGGGTATAGCTCCTACAATGAGCAGTTCTTC. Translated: CSASSGASGYSSYNEQFF.

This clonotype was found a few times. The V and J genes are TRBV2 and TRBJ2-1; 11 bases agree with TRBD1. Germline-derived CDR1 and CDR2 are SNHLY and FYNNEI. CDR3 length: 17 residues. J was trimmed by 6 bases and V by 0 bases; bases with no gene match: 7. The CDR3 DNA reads TGTGCCAGCAGTGAAGCGGGACAGGGGGTGGCTAGCAATGAGCAGTTCTTC. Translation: CASSEAGQGVASNEQFF.

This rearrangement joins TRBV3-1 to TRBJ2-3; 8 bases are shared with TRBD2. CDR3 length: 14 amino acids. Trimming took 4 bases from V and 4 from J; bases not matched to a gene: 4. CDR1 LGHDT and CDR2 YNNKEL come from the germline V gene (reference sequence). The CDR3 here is CASSPRGEADTQYF. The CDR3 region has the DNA TGTGCCAGCAGCCCGCGGGGGGAGGCAGATACGCAGTATTTT.

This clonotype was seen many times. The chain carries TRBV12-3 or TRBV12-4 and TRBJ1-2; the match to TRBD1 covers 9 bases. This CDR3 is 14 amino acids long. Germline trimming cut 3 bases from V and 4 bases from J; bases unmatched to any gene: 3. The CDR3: CASSLGDRVYGYTF. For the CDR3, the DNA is TGTGCCAGCAGTTTGGGGGACAGGGTCTATGGCTACACCTTC.

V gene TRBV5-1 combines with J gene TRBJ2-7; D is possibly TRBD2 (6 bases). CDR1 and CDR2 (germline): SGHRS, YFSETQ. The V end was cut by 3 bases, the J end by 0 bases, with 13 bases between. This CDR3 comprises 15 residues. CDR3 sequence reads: CASSSDYRSSYEQYF. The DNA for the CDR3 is TGCGCCAGCAGCTCGGACTACCGCAGCTCCTACGAGCAGTACTTC.

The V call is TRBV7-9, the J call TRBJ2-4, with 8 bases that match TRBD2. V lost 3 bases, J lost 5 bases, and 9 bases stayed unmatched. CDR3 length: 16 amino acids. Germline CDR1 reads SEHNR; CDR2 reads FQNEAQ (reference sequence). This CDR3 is CASSFAGGLGENIQYF. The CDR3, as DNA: TGTGCCAGCAGCTTTGCGGGAGGCCTCGGTGAAAACATTCAGTACTTC.

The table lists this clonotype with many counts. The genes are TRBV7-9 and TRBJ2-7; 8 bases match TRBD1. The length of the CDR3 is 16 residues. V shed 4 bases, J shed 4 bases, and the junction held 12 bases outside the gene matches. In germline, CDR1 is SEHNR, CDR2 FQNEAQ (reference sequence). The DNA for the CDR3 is TGTGCCAGCAGCTACTCGGGCGCAGGGGGCGGATACGAGCAGTACTTC. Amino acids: CASSYSGAGGGYEQYF.

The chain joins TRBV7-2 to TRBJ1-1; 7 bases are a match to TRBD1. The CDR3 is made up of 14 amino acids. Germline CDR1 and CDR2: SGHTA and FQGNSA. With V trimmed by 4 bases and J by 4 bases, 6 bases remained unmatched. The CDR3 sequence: CASSWGPGGTEAFF. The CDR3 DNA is TGTGCCAGCAGCTGGGGCCCAGGGGGCACTGAAGCTTTCTTT.

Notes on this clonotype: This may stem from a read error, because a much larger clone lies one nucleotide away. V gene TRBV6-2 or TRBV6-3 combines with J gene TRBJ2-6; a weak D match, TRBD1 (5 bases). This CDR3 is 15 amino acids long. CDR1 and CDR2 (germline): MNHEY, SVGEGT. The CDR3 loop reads CASSRDSSGADVLTF. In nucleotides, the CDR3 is TGTGCCAGCAGCCGCGACAGCTCTGGGGCCGACGTCCTGACTTTC.

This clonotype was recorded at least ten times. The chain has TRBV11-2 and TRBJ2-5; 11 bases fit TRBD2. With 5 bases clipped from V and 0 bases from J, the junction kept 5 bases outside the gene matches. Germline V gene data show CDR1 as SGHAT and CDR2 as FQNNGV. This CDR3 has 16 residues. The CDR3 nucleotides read TGTGCCAGCAGCCGGGGGACTAGCGGCTACCAAGAGACCCAGTACTTC. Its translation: CASSRGTSGYQETQYF.

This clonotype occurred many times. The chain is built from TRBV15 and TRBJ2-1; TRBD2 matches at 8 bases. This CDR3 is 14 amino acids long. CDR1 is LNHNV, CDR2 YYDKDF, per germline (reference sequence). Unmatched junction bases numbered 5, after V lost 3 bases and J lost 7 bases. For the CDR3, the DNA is TGTGCCACCAGCAGTAGGACTAGCAGTAATGAGCAGTTCTTC. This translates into CATSSRTSSNEQFF.

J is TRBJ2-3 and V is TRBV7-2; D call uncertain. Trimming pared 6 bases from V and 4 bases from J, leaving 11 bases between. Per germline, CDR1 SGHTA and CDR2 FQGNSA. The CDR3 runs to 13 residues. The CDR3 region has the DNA TGTGCCAGCAGTTTTGTTGTCCCAGATACGCAGTATTTT. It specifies CASSFVVPDTQYF. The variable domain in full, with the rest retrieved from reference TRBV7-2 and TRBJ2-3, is GAGVSQSPSNKVTEKGKDVELRCDPISGHTALYWYRQSLGQGLEFLIYFQGNSAPDKSGLPSDRFSAERTGGSVSTLTIQRTQQEDSAVYLCASSFVVPDTQYFGPGTRLTVL.

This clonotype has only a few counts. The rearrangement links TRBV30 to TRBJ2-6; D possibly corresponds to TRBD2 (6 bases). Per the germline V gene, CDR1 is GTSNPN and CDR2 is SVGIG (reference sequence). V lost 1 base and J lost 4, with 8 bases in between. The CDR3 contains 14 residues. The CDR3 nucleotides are TGTGCCTGGAGTGCAGGGAGGGGGGCCAACGTCCTGACTTTC. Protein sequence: CAWSAGRGANVLTF. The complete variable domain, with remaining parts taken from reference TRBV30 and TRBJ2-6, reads SQTIHQWPATLVQPVGSPLSLECTVEGTSNPNLYWYRQAAGRGLQLLFYSVGIGQISSEVPQNLSASRPQDRQFILSSKKLLLSDSGFYLCAWSAGRGANVLTFGAGSRLTVL.

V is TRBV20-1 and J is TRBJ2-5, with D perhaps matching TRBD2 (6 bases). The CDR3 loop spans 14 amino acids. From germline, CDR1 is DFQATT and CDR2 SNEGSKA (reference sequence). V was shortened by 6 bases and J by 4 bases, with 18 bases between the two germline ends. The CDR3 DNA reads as TGCAGTGCGACGTCCGGGAGAGGACGAGAGACCCAGTACTTC. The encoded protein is CSATSGRGRETQYF.

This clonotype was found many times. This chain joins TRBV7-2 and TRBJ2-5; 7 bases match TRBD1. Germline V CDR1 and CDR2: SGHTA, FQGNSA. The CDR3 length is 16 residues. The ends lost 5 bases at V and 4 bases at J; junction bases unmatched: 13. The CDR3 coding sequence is TGTGCCAGCAGCACCCAACAGGGGAGAGTAGGAGAGACCCAGTACTTC. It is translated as CASSTQQGRVGETQYF.

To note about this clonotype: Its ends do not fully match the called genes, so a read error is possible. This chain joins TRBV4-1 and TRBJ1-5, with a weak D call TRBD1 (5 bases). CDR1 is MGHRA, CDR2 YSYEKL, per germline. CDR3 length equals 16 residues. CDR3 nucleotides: TGCGCCAGCAGCCAAGAGGGAAGGGGAGGCAATCAGCCCCTGCATTTT. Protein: CASSQEGRGGNQPLHF.

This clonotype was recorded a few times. CDR3 sequence (DNA): TGCAGTGCCGGGGTAAGCGACGAGCAGTACTTC. Its protein is CSAGVSDEQYF. The chain carries TRBV20-1 and TRBJ2-7; a possible D gene is TRBD2 (5 bases). The CDR3 sequence is 11 residues long. V lost 6 bases and J lost 5, with 11 bases in between. Germline CDR1 DFQATT, CDR2 SNEGSKA (reference sequence).

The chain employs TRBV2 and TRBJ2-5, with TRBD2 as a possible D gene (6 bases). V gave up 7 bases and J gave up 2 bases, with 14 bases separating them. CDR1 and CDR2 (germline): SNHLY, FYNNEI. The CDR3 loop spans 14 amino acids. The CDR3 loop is CASTLPEGQETQYF. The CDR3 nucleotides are TGTGCCAGCACCCTACCGGAGGGGCAAGAGACCCAGTACTTC.

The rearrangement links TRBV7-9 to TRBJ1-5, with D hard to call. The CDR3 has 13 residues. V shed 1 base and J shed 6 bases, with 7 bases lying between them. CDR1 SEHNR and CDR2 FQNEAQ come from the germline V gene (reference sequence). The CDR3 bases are TGTGCCAGCAGCTTAGGGTCAGTTCAGCCCCAGCATTTT. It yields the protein CASSLGSVQPQHF.

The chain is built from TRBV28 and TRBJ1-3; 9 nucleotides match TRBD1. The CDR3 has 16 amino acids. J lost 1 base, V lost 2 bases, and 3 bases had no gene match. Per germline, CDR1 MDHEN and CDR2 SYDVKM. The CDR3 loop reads CASSLADRGSGNTIYF. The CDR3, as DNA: TGTGCCAGCAGTTTAGCGGACAGGGGATCTGGAAACACCATATATTTT. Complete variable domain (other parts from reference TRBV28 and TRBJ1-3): DVKVTQSSRYLVKRTGEKVFLECVQDMDHENMFWYRQDPGLGLRLIYFSYDVKMKEKGDIPEGYSVSREKKERFSLILESASTNQTSMYLCASSLADRGSGNTIYFGEGSWLTVV.

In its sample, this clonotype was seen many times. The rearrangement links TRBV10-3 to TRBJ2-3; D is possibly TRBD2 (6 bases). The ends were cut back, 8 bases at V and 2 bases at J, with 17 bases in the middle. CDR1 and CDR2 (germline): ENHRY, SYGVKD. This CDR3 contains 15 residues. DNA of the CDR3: TGTGCCATCCCCTGGAAGCGGGTGTACACAGATACGCAGTATTTT. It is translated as CAIPWKRVYTDTQYF.

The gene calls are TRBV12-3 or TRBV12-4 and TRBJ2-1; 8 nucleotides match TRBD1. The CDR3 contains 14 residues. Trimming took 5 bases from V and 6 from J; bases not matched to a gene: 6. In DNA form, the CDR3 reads TGTGCCAGCAGTACCAACAGGGGGGCCAATGAGCAGTTCTTC. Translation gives CASSTNRGANEQFF.

The CDR3 nucleotides are TGTGCCAGCAGGGGACAGGGAGGGGGCGATGAAAAACTGTTTTTT. Protein product: CASRGQGGGDEKLFF. The rearrangement links TRBV7-8 to TRBJ1-4, with TRBD1 matching over 9 bases. This CDR3 comprises 15 residues. From germline, CDR1 is SGHVS and CDR2 FQNEAQ. V lost 6 bases, J lost 6 bases, and 8 bases stayed unmatched. Together with reference TRBV7-8 and TRBJ1-4, the CDR3 gives the full variable domain: GAGVSQSPRYKVAKRGQDVALRCDPISGHVSLFWYQQALGQGPEFLTYFQNEAQLDKSGLPSDRFFAERPEGSVSTLKIQRTQQEDSAVYLCASRGQGGGDEKLFFGSGTQLSVL.